A selection of T cell receptor beta chains follows, all from one sample in a study of CD8 T cells in ankylosing spondylitis. In TCRdb, the 5' RACE reads were re-called with MiXCR into one record per CDR3 protein. The table has about 220,000 distinct CDR3 sequences, roughly 25% seen once. Sample: blood, either unsorted or a sorted T cell fraction (not recorded which). The receptor source for this set is a male donor with ankylosing spondylitis or in good health (not recorded which). Each CDR3 is given with its conserved first and last residue. The D gene is left open where the match is weak. Clone size, where shown, is once, few, many, or a class for clones that have expanded.

>TRBV10-3|many|NA|TRBJ2-5
CAISGGQIQETQYF
TGTGCCATCAGTGGAGGACAGATCCAAGAGACCCAGTACTTC
>TRBV20-1|NA|TRBD1|TRBJ1-6
CSAGDRAISPLHF
TGCAGTGCTGGGGACAGGGCGATTTCACCCCTCCACTTT
>TRBV3-1|many|NA|TRBJ2-7
CASSQDLSGMDYEQYF
TGTGCCAGCAGCCAAGATCTTTCGGGAATGGACTACGAGCAGTACTTC
>TRBV5-1|many|TRBD1|TRBJ2-3
CASSLGGTGIPDTQYF
TGCGCCAGCAGCTTGGGCGGGACAGGCATACCAGATACGCAGTATTTT
>TRBV7-9|NA|TRBD2|TRBJ2-2
CACSVPGGTGELFF
TGTGCCTGCAGCGTCCCCGGGGGGACCGGGGAGCTGTTTTTT
>TRBV2|many|NA|TRBJ2-1
CASSEQASSYNEQFF
TGTGCCAGCAGTGAACAGGCGAGTTCCTACAATGAGCAGTTCTTC
>TRBV20-1|NA|TRBD2|TRBJ2-7
CSASWGSGRPSYEQYF
TGCAGTGCTAGTTGGGGTAGCGGGAGGCCCTCCTACGAGCAGTACTTC
>TRBV21-1|many|NA|TRBJ2-3
CASSKGARPATGSTDTQYF
TGTGCCAGCAGCAAAGGAGCACGTCCCGCTACAGGGAGCACAGATACGCAGTATTTT
>TRBV7-8|many|NA|TRBJ2-1
CASSLAQKVGGRDEQFF
TGTGCCAGCAGCTTAGCGCAAAAGGTCGGGGGGCGCGATGAGCAGTTCTTC
>TRBV12-3/TRBV12-4|NA|NA|TRBJ2-1
CASSFGDRLNNEQFF
TGTGCCAGCAGTTTTGGAGACAGGCTCAACAATGAGCAGTTCTTC
>TRBV20-1|NA|TRBD2|TRBJ2-5
CSANVAGGRETQYF
TGCAGTGCTAATGTGGCGGGAGGCCGAGAGACCCAGTACTTC
>TRBV7-3|many|NA|TRBJ1-2
CASKVGPGLDYGYTF
TGTGCCAGCAAGGTGGGCCCGGGGCTCGACTATGGCTACACCTTC
>TRBV7-2|NA|NA|TRBJ2-2
CASSLSGAGTGELFF
TGTGCCAGCAGCTTGAGCGGAGCCGGCACCGGGGAGCTGTTTTTT
>TRBV15|NA|NA|TRBJ2-1
CATSRGIGPGVNEQFF
TGTGCCACCAGCAGAGGCATCGGTCCGGGAGTGAATGAGCAGTTCTTC
>TRBV24-1|few|NA|TRBJ2-1
CATSSGEAGEQFF
TGTGCCACCAGTTCAGGGGAAGCTGGGGAGCAGTTCTTC
>TRBV7-9|NA|NA|TRBJ1-1
CASSRDGVGAFF
TGTGCCAGCAGCAGAGACGGCGTAGGGGCTTTCTTT
>TRBV7-8|NA|NA|TRBJ2-1
CASSLAPAREQFF
TGTGCCAGCAGCTTAGCGCCCGCCCGTGAGCAGTTCTTC
>TRBV25-1|NA|NA|TRBJ2-2
CSSSEFKGTGELFF
TGTTCCAGCAGTGAATTTAAGGGGACCGGGGAGCTGTTTTTT
>TRBV29-1|few|NA|TRBJ2-1
CSVAGGLTNEQFF
TGCAGCGTTGCCGGCGGCCTCACCAATGAGCAGTTCTTC
>TRBV29-1|many|NA|TRBJ1-2
CSVEDEAPRWAYGYTF
TGCAGCGTTGAAGACGAAGCCCCAAGGTGGGCCTATGGCTACACCTTC
>TRBV20-1|few|NA|TRBJ2-1
CSARMGSEVQFF
TGCAGTGCTAGGATGGGGTCTGAGGTGCAGTTCTTC
>TRBV29-1|few|NA|TRBJ2-3
CSVFGPQTGDTQYF
TGCAGCGTTTTTGGGCCTCAGACAGGAGATACGCAGTATTTT
>TRBV5-1|many|TRBD2|TRBJ2-7
CASSPLASGKPYEQYF
TGCGCCAGCAGCCCCCTTGCTAGCGGCAAGCCCTACGAGCAGTACTTC
>TRBV20-1|many|TRBD2|TRBJ2-3
CSAQGTSGTASYTDTQYF
TGCAGTGCCCAAGGGACTAGCGGGACCGCCTCCTACACAGATACGCAGTATTTT
>TRBV12-3/TRBV12-4|NA|TRBD2|TRBJ2-3
CASSFTSGRAGDTQYF
TGTGCCAGCAGTTTCACTAGCGGGAGGGCCGGAGATACGCAGTATTTT
>TRBV6-2/TRBV6-3|many|NA|TRBJ2-1
CASSYSAFSTSSYNEQFF
TGTGCCAGCAGTTACTCGGCATTCTCAACCAGCTCCTACAATGAGCAGTTCTTC
>TRBV20-1|many|NA|TRBJ2-3
CSARDIDSSRRHPDTQYF
TGCAGTGCTAGAGACATCGACTCTTCCCGCAGGCACCCAGATACGCAGTATTTT
>TRBV4-2|many|TRBD2|TRBJ2-7
CASSRLAGYEQYF
TGTGCCAGCAGCCGTCTAGCGGGGTACGAGCAGTACTTC
>TRBV29-1|NA|TRBD1|TRBJ1-1
CSGDRGNTEAFF
TGCAGCGGGGACAGGGGGAACACTGAAGCTTTCTTT
>TRBV15|many|NA|TRBJ2-1
CATSRERSSYNEQFF
TGTGCCACCAGCAGAGAACGGAGCTCCTACAATGAGCAGTTCTTC
>TRBV20-1|many|TRBD1|TRBJ2-2
CSARATGTIGELFF
TGCAGTGCTAGGGCGACAGGGACCATCGGGGAGCTGTTTTTT
>TRBV12-3/TRBV12-4|few|TRBD2|TRBJ2-2
CASSPPGLAGELFF
TGTGCCAGCAGTCCCCCAGGACTAGCCGGGGAGCTGTTTTTT
>TRBV2|NA|TRBD2|TRBJ2-5
CASSRRTSGPETQYF
TGTGCCAGCAGCCGGAGGACTAGCGGACCAGAGACCCAGTACTTC
>TRBV5-1|many|NA|TRBJ2-5
CASSPRSAGETQYF
TGCGCCAGCAGCCCACGGTCCGCAGGGGAGACCCAGTACTTC
>TRBV20-1|NA|TRBD1|TRBJ2-7
CSAMITGARPYEQYF
TGCAGTGCTATGATAACAGGGGCGAGGCCATACGAGCAGTACTTC
>TRBV6-1|many|NA|TRBJ1-4
CASSRTYPLEKLFF
TGTGCCAGCAGTCGGACATACCCCTTGGAAAAACTGTTTTTT
>TRBV4-2|NA|TRBD2|TRBJ2-7
CASSQDLGGVYEQYF
TGTGCCAGCAGCCAAGATTTGGGGGGGGTCTACGAGCAGTACTTC
>TRBV11-2|NA|TRBD2|TRBJ2-3
CASRFRRTDTSGGSNTQYF
TGTGCCAGCAGGTTTAGGCGGACAGATACTAGCGGGGGATCAAATACGCAGTATTTT
>TRBV20-1|NA|NA|TRBJ1-5
CSASRSGAGGNQPQHF
TGCAGTGCTAGTCGCTCAGGGGCAGGCGGCAATCAGCCCCAGCATTTT
>TRBV20-1|NA|NA|TRBJ2-1
CSASTGPEQFF
TGCAGTGCTAGTACCGGGCCTGAGCAGTTCTTC
>TRBV6-1|once|TRBD2|TRBJ2-7
CASSRGTSGHEQYF
TGTGCCAGCAGCCGCGGGACTAGCGGGCACGAGCAGTACTTC
>TRBV12-3/TRBV12-4|many|TRBD2|TRBJ2-7
CASSPWVSGLASHEQYF
TGTGCCAGCAGCCCCTGGGTTTCGGGACTAGCGTCCCACGAGCAGTACTTC
>TRBV5-1|many|NA|TRBJ2-1
CASSLAPGSEQFF
TGCGCCAGCAGCTTGGCGCCAGGGAGCGAGCAGTTCTTC
>TRBV5-1|many|NA|TRBJ2-7
CASSLSAGPSYEQYF
TGCGCCAGCAGCTTGAGTGCGGGACCCTCCTACGAGCAGTACTTC
>TRBV7-6|many|NA|TRBJ2-2
CASSLGGRGTGELFF
TGTGCCAGCAGCTTAGGCGGACGCGGCACCGGGGAGCTGTTTTTT
>TRBV6-1|few|NA|TRBJ1-4
CASGGRHGAEKLFF
TGTGCCAGCGGCGGGAGGCATGGGGCTGAAAAACTGTTTTTT
>TRBV7-2|many|NA|TRBJ2-7
CASSPRAGEQYF
TGTGCCAGCAGCCCCAGGGCGGGAGAGCAGTACTTC
>TRBV29-1|NA|NA|TRBJ1-2
CSVEPGNYGYTF
TGCAGCGTTGAACCGGGTAACTATGGCTACACCTTC
>TRBV5-5|many|NA|TRBJ2-1
CASSTRGRGVDEQFF
TGTGCCAGCAGCACCAGGGGTAGGGGTGTCGATGAGCAGTTCTTC
>TRBV11-2|NA|NA|TRBJ2-2
CASCGLIGGTGELFF
TGTGCCAGCTGCGGGTTGATTGGGGGCACCGGGGAGCTGTTTTTT
>TRBV20-1|many|NA|TRBJ2-1
CSAQRGVGEQFF
TGCAGTGCTCAGCGTGGGGTGGGTGAGCAGTTCTTC
>TRBV10-3|NA|TRBD1|TRBJ2-5
CAISEQGAETQYF
TGTGCCATCAGTGAGCAGGGGGCCGAGACCCAGTACTTC
>TRBV12-3/TRBV12-4|many|TRBD1|TRBJ2-6
CASRQGRKKSGANVLTF
TGTGCCAGCAGACAGGGGCGAAAAAAATCTGGGGCCAACGTCCTGACTTTC
>TRBV20-1|many|TRBD2|TRBJ2-5
CSASPSGRIETQYF
TGCAGTGCTTCACCCAGCGGGAGAATCGAGACCCAGTACTTC
>TRBV29-1|NA|TRBD2|TRBJ2-1
CSVVGGLAVRSSYNEQFF
TGCAGCGTTGTGGGGGGACTAGCGGTAAGGAGCTCCTACAATGAGCAGTTCTTC
>TRBV20-1|many|NA|TRBJ1-3
CSARNRQISGNTIYF
TGCAGTGCTAGGAATCGACAGATCTCTGGAAACACCATATATTTT
>TRBV20-1|many|NA|TRBJ2-7
CSAHQGIHEQYF
TGCAGTGCTCATCAGGGGATCCACGAGCAGTACTTC
>TRBV27|many|NA|TRBJ2-5
CATKISGFSWRLGLKETQYF
TGTGCCACCAAAATATCAGGGTTTTCTTGGAGGTTAGGACTAAAAGAGACCCAGTACTTC
>TRBV7-2|many|NA|TRBJ2-4
CASSLGAKNIQYF
TGTGCCAGCAGCCTGGGAGCCAAAAACATTCAGTACTTC